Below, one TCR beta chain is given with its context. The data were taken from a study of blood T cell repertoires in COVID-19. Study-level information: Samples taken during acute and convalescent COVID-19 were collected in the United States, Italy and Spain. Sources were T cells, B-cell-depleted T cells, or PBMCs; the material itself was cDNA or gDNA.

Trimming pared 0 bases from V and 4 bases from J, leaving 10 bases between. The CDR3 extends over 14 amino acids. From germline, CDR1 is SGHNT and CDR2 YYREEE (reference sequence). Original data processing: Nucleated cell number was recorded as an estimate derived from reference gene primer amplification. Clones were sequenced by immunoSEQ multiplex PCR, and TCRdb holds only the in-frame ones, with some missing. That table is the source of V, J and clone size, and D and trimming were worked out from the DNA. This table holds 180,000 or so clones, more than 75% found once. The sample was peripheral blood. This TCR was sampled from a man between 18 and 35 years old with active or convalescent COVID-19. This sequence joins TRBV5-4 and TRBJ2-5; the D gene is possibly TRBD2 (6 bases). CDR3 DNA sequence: TGTGCCAGCAGCTTGGCGGGAGAGGGAGAGACCCAGTACTTC. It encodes CASSLAGEGETQYF. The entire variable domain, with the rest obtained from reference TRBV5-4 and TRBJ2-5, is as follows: ETGVTQSPTHLIKTRGQQVTLRCSSQSGHNTVSWYQQALGQGPQFIFQYYREEENGRGNFPPRFSGLQFPNYSSELNVNALELDDSALYLCASSLAGEGETQYFGPGTRLLVL.